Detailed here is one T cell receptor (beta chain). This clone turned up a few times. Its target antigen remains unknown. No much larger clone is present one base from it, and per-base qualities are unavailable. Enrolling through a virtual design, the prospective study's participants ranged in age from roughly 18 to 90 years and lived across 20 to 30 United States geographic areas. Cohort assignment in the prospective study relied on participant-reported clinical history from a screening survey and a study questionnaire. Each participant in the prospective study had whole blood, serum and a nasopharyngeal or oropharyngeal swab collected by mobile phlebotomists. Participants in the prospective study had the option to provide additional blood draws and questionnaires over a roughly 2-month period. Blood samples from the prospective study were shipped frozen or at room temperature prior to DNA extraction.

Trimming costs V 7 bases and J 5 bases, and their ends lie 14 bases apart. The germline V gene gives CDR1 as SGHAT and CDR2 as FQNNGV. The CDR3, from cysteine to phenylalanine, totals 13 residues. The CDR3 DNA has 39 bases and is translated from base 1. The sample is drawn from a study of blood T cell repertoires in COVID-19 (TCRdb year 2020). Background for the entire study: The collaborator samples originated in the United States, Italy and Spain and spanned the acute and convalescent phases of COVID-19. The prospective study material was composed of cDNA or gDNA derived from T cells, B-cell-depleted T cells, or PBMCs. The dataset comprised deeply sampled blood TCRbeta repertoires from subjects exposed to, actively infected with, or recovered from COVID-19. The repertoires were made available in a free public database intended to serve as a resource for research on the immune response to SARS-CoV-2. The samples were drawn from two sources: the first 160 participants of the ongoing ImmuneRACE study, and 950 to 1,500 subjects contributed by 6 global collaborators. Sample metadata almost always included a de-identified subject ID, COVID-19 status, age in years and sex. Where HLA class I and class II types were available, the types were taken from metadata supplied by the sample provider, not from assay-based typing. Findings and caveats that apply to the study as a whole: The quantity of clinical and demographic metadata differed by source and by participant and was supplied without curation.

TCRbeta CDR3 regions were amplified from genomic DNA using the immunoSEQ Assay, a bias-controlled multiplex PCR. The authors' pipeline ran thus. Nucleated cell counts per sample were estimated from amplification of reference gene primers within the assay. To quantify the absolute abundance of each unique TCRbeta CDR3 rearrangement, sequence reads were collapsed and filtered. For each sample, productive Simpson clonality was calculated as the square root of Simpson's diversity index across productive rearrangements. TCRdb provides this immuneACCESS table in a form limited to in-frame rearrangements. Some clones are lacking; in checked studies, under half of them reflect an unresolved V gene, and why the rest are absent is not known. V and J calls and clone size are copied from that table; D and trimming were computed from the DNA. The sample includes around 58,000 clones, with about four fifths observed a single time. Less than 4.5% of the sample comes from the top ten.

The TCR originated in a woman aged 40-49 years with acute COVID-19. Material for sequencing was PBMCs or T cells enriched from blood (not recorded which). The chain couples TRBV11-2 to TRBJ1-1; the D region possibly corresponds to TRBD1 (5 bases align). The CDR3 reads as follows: CASNWGDGTEAFF. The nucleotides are TGTGCCAGCAATTGGGGGGATGGTACTGAAGCTTTCTTT.